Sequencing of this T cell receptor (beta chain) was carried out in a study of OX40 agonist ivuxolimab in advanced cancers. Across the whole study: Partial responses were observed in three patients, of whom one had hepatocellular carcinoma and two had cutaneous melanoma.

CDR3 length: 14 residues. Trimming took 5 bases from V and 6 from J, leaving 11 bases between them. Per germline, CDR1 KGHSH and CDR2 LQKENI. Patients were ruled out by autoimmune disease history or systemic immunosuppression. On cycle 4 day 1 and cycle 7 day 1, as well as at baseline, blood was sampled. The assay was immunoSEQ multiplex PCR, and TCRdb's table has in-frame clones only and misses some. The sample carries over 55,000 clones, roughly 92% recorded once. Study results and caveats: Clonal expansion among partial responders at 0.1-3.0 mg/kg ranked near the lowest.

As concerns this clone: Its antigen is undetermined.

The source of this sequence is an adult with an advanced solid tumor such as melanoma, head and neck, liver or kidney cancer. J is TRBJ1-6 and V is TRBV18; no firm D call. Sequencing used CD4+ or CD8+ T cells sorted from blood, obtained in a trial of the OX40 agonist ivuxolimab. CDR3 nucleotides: TGTGCCAGCTCAGGAGAAGGCGTTAATTCACCCCTCCACTTT. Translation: CASSGEGVNSPLHF.